The 26 T cell receptor beta chains reported below all come from one sample, sequenced in a study of OX40 agonist ivuxolimab in advanced cancers. Assay: immunoSEQ multiplex PCR; the TCRdb copy retains only in-frame clones and omits some. The sample holds tens of thousands of clones, around 93% seen once. Sequences were derived from CD4+ or CD8+ T cells sorted from blood, sampled in a trial of the OX40 agonist ivuxolimab. The receptors here all came from an adult with an advanced solid tumor such as melanoma, head and neck, liver or kidney cancer.

J is TRBJ2-6 and V is TRBV13; D ambiguous. Germline V gene lookup returns CDR1 PRHDT and CDR2 FYEKMQ (reference sequence). The CDR3 sequence is 15 residues long. Trimming cost V 4 bases and J 0 bases, with 7 bases left between them. The CDR3 here is CASSSRTSGANVLTF. For the CDR3, the DNA is TGTGCCAGCAGCTCACGGACCTCTGGGGCCAACGTCCTGACTTTC.

V gene TRBV11-3 combines with J gene TRBJ1-1; D unclear. This CDR3 has 14 residues. The V end lost 1 base, the J end lost 5 bases, and 11 bases lay between the germline ends. The V gene's germline CDR1 is SGHNT and CDR2 YENEEA. In DNA, the CDR3 is TGTGCCAGCAGCTTAGGTCCCCGAAGGACTGAAGCTTTCTTT. Translated, it gives CASSLGPRRTEAFF.

This clone turned up a few times. The junction does not match germline at one end; this may be a read error. V and J are TRBV7-2 and TRBJ2-7, with a possible D match to TRBD2 (5 bases). The CDR3 spans 14 residues. Germline V gives CDR1 SGHTA, CDR2 FQGNSA. In DNA form, the CDR3 reads TGTGCCAGCAGCCTAGCCGGGCGCTCCTACGAGCAGTACTTC. It encodes CASSLAGRSYEQYF.

The CDR3 region is CASSVGGQGAHEKLFF. The DNA of the CDR3 is TGTGCCAGCAGCGTAGGGGGACAGGGGGCACATGAAAAACTGTTTTTT. The chain uses TRBV9 and TRBJ1-4; 12 nucleotides align to TRBD1. The CDR3 has 16 residues. After removal of 0 bases from V and 6 bases from J, the junction contained 3 bases not matched to a gene. CDR1 and CDR2 (germline): SGDLS, YYNGEE.

J is TRBJ1-2 and V is TRBV13; 9 nucleotides align to TRBD1. The J segment lost 4 bases and the V segment lost 7 bases, leaving 13 bases of the junction unmatched. Germline V CDR1 and CDR2: PRHDT, FYEKMQ (reference sequence). The CDR3 is made up of 16 amino acids. The DNA of the CDR3 is TGTGCCAGCACCCAAACACAGGGGGCACTAACCTATGGCTACACCTTC. Translation: CASTQTQGALTYGYTF. The full variable domain, with the rest looked up from reference TRBV13 and TRBJ1-2, is AAGVIQSPRHLIKEKRETATLKCYPIPRHDTVYWYQQGPGQDPQFLISFYEKMQSDKGSIPDRFSAQQFSDYHSELNMSSLELGDSALYFCASTQTQGALTYGYTFGSGTRLTVV.

The chain joins TRBV7-8 to TRBJ2-7; 7 nucleotides match TRBD1. The V gene's germline CDR1 is SGHVS and CDR2 FQNEAQ. The V gene end was trimmed by 7 bases and the J gene end by 1 base; junction bases not matched to a gene: 19. The length of the CDR3 is 18 residues. The CDR3, as DNA: TGTGCCAGCAACGAACCGGGACAGCCCGAAGGTGGGTCCTACGAGCAGTACTTC. This encodes CASNEPGQPEGGSYEQYF.

This chain links TRBV12-5 with TRBJ2-1; D may match TRBD1 or TRBD2 (5 bases each). This CDR3 has 19 amino acids. Deletions cut 5 bases from V and 0 bases from J, with 23 bases between. Germline V gene lookup returns CDR1 LGHNT and CDR2 FRNRAP. The CDR3 DNA reads as TGTGCTAGTGGTGGGCCCCCTTCTCGGGACGCGAGCTCCTACAATGAGCAGTTCTTC. Its translation: CASGGPPSRDASSYNEQFF. The entire variable domain, with the rest obtained from reference TRBV12-5 and TRBJ2-1, is as follows: DARVTQTPRHKVTEMGQEVTMRCQPILGHNTVFWYRQTMMQGLELLAYFRNRAPLDDSGMPKDRFSAEMPDATLATLKIQPSEPRDSAVYFCASGGPPSRDASSYNEQFFGPGTRLTVL.

This clone was detected only once. The V and J genes are TRBV10-3 and TRBJ2-3, with 12 bases fitting TRBD2. Germline V gives CDR1 ENHRY, CDR2 SYGVKD. V lost 9 bases to trimming and J lost 0 bases; unmatched junction nucleotides: 13. The length of the CDR3 is 18 residues. CDR3 bases: TGTGCCATAGGAGCGCCGGGACTAGCGGGCCTTAGCACAGATACGCAGTATTTT. Amino acid sequence: CAIGAPGLAGLSTDTQYF.

V is TRBV7-6 and J is TRBJ2-7; no definite D call. Germline CDR1 SGHVS, CDR2 FNYEAQ. This CDR3 comprises 15 residues. Trimming pared 1 base from V and 6 bases from J, leaving 16 bases between. CDR3 bases: TGTGCCAGCAGCTTAGGCATGGGCGCAGGAACCGAGCAGTACTTC. Residues: CASSLGMGAGTEQYF.

This clone was seen only once. Other DNA sequences from this sample encode an identical CDR3 as well. This sequence joins TRBV7-8 and TRBJ1-2, with D maybe TRBD1 (6 bases). V lost 5 bases, J lost 2 bases, and 12 bases lay in between. From germline, CDR1 is SGHVS and CDR2 FQNEAQ. The CDR3 spans 14 residues. CDR3 nucleotides: TGTGCCAGCAGCCTAAACAGGGCCAACTATGGCTACACCTTC. Protein sequence: CASSLNRANYGYTF.

This chain joins TRBV4-3 and TRBJ2-2; a weak D match, TRBD1 (5 bases). The CDR3 contains 15 residues. Germline V gene sequence: CDR1 LGHNA, CDR2 YSLEER. The V end was cut by 2 bases, the J end by 1 base, with 8 bases between. In nucleotides, the CDR3 is TGCGCCAGCAGCCAAAGGGGCGAGAACACCGGGGAGCTGTTTTTT. The encoded protein is CASSQRGENTGELFF.

The chain recombines TRBV5-4 with TRBJ2-1; a possible D gene is TRBD1 (6 bases). V was cut by 3 bases and J by 6 bases, with 13 bases left in between. CDR1 is SGHNT and CDR2 is YYREEE in the germline V gene (reference sequence). This CDR3 has 14 amino acids. CDR3 DNA sequence: TGTGCCAGCAGCTGGTGGGACACCATCAATGAGCAGTTCTTC. Translation gives CASSWWDTINEQFF.

CDR3 DNA: TGTGCCAGCAGCCAATCGGATGGCAGTCAAGAGACCCAGTACTTC. It yields the protein CASSQSDGSQETQYF. V is TRBV16 and J is TRBJ2-5; the D is unclear. V was shortened by 0 bases and J by 2 bases, with 10 bases between the two germline ends. This CDR3 contains 15 residues. CDR1 KGHSY and CDR2 FQNENV come from the germline V gene.

The chain recombines TRBV9 with TRBJ1-4, with 7 bases that match TRBD1. The CDR3 length is 14 residues. The germline CDR1 and CDR2 sequences are SGDLS and YYNGEE. V trimming: 3 bases; J trimming: 8 bases; junction bases outside the gene matches: 7. The CDR3 region has the DNA TGTGCCAGCAGCGGGAGGGGGCTTCAAGAAAAACTGTTTTTT. It translates to CASSGRGLQEKLFF.

CDR3 protein: CAWHIGQGKYNEQFF. The CDR3 region has the DNA TGTGCCTGGCATATCGGACAGGGAAAATACAATGAGCAGTTCTTC. J is TRBJ2-1 and V is TRBV30; 8 positions agree with TRBD1. The CDR3 has 15 residues. Germline CDR1 GTSNPN, CDR2 SVGIG (reference sequence). J gave up 4 bases and V 5 bases, and 10 bases lay outside the gene matches.

This chain links TRBV19 with TRBJ1-4; D possibly corresponds to TRBD1 (5 bases). The CDR3 has 15 amino acids. V was shortened by 3 bases and J by 7 bases, with 15 bases between the two germline ends. CDR1 is LNHDA and CDR2 is SQIVND in the germline V gene (reference sequence). CDR3 sequence (DNA): TGTGCCAGTAGTATGTTTAAGACAGCTTTTGAAAAACTGTTTTTT. Translated, it gives CASSMFKTAFEKLFF.

This sequence joins TRBV25-1 and TRBJ1-3; no reliable D call. There are 10 residues in the CDR3. Germline values: CDR1 MGHDK, CDR2 SYGVNS. CDR3 sequence: CATAGNTIYF. The CDR3 nucleotides read TGTGCGACCGCTGGAAACACCATATATTTT.

The rearrangement links TRBV6-5 to TRBJ1-1; a weak D match, TRBD1 (6 bases). The CDR3 is 14 amino acids. From germline, CDR1 is MNHEY and CDR2 SVGAGI. Trimming shortened V by 4 bases and J by 4 bases, and 13 bases separated the two germline ends. The CDR3 DNA sequence: TGTGCCAGCAGTTCCAGGGGAACGGGCACTGAAGCTTTCTTT. Protein sequence: CASSSRGTGTEAFF.

The rearrangement links TRBV13 to TRBJ1-2, with 9 bases lining up with TRBD1. The CDR3 covers 14 residues. CDR1 is PRHDT and CDR2 is FYEKMQ in the germline V gene (reference sequence). The V segment lost 5 bases and the J segment 5 bases; nucleotides outside the gene matches: 6. The CDR3 spells CASSPRDREYGYTF. The DNA of the CDR3 is TGTGCCAGCAGCCCGCGGGACAGGGAGTATGGCTACACCTTC.

The chain links TRBV9 to TRBJ2-1; possibly TRBD2 for D (5 bases). V lost 0 bases, J lost 2 bases, and 6 bases lay in between. Per germline, CDR1 SGDLS and CDR2 YYNGEE. The CDR3 length is 14 residues. The DNA for the CDR3 is TGTGCCAGCAGCGTAGCCGGGACCTACAATGAGCAGTTCTTC. It encodes CASSVAGTYNEQFF. The full variable domain, completed using reference TRBV9 and TRBJ2-1, is DSGVTQTPKHLITATGQRVTLRCSPRSGDLSVYWYQQSLDQGLQFLIQYYNGEERAKGNILERFSAQQFPDLHSELNLSSLELGDSALYFCASSVAGTYNEQFFGPGTRLTVL.

The J gene is TRBJ1-5, the V gene TRBV19, with 11 bases aligning to TRBD1. CDR1 and CDR2 (germline): LNHDA, SQIVND (reference sequence). Trimming removed 6 bases from V and 7 bases from J; junction bases left unmatched: 8. The CDR3 consists of 15 residues. In DNA, the CDR3 is TGTGCCAGTAGGACGGGACAGGGGGTTTGGCAGCCCCAGCATTTT. Amino acid sequence: CASRTGQGVWQPQHF.

The CDR3 DNA reads as TGTGCCAGCAGCTCCCGGGGAGGCCACAATGAGCAGTTCTTC. Amino acid sequence: CASSSRGGHNEQFF. The rearrangement links TRBV9 to TRBJ2-1, with a possible D match to TRBD2 (6 bases). The CDR3 runs 14 residues. Trimming removed 4 bases from V and 5 bases from J, with 13 bases in between. Per the germline V gene, CDR1 is SGDLS and CDR2 is YYNGEE.

The chain combines TRBV7-9 with TRBJ2-7; D unresolved. The CDR3 extends over 11 amino acids. Germline CDR1 and CDR2: SEHNR and FQNEAQ (reference sequence). Between the trimmed V and J ends, which lost 5 bases and 6 bases, there was a span of 8 bases. CDR3 sequence reads: CASSVPPEQYF. Here the CDR3 DNA reads TGTGCCAGCAGCGTCCCGCCCGAGCAGTACTTC.

Points on this clone: The sample holds other DNA sequences that translate to the same CDR3. This rearrangement joins TRBV7-9 to TRBJ2-7; unclear D gene. This CDR3 spans 12 amino acids. V lost 3 bases, J lost 0 bases, and 3 bases lay in between. Germline V gene data show CDR1 as SEHNR and CDR2 as FQNEAQ (reference sequence). The CDR3 DNA is TGTGCCAGCAGCTTTGGCTCCTACGAGCAGTACTTC. Translated: CASSFGSYEQYF.

A note on this clone: The sample carries other DNA sequences with the same CDR3. The chain carries TRBV9 and TRBJ1-2; D not certain. Trimming took off 0 bases at V and 2 bases at J, with 8 bases between the two ends. Germline V gene lookup returns CDR1 SGDLS and CDR2 YYNGEE. This CDR3 has 14 residues. CDR3 nucleotide sequence: TGTGCCAGCAGCGTAGGGGCAGCCAACTATGGCTACACCTTC. This gives the protein CASSVGAANYGYTF.

This clone has only one observation. The CDR3 loop is CASSLVPLDRGSYGYTF. For the CDR3, the DNA is TGCGCCAGCAGCTTGGTCCCCCTAGACAGGGGTTCCTATGGCTACACCTTC. The chain recombines TRBV5-1 with TRBJ1-2; 8 bases fit TRBD1. Germline V gives CDR1 SGHRS, CDR2 YFSETQ. CDR3 length: 17 residues. Losses at the gene ends were 0 bases for V and 4 bases for J; bases not matched to a gene: 11.